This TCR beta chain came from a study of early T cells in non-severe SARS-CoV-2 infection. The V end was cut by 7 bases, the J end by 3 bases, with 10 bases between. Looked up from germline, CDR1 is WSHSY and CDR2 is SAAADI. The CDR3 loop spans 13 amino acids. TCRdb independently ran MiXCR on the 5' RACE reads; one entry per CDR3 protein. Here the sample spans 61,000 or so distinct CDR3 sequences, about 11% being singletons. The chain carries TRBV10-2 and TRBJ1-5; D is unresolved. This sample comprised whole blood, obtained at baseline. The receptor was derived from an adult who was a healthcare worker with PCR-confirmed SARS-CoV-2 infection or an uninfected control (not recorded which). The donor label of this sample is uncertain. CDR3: CASTPYNNQPQHF. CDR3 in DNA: TGCGCCAGCACCCCGTACAACAATCAGCCCCAGCATTTT.